These 15 T cell receptor beta chains originate from one sample sequenced in a study of blood T cell repertoires in COVID-19. TCRdb's copy holds only in-frame clones and misses some; the assay was immunoSEQ multiplex PCR. The top ten clones hold just under 7.5% of a sample with tens of thousands of clones, roughly 91% of them seen once. Sequenced input: peripheral blood. The receptors come from a man in his forties with COVID-19, enrolled during active disease.

This clone was found once. This sequence joins TRBV30 and TRBJ2-7; 7 nucleotides match TRBD1. CDR1 is GTSNPN, CDR2 SVGIG, per germline (reference sequence). After removal of 0 bases from V and 6 bases from J, the junction contained 11 bases not matched to a gene. The CDR3 sequence is 15 residues long. CDR3 protein: CAWSVPGTVVSEQYF. The DNA for the CDR3 is TGTGCCTGGAGTGTCCCCGGGACAGTTGTTAGCGAGCAGTACTTC.

V gene TRBV19 combines with J gene TRBJ1-5; 7 bases fit TRBD1. Germline trimming cut 0 bases from V and 5 bases from J; bases unmatched to any gene: 4. The CDR3 is made up of 15 amino acids. The germline V gene has CDR1 LNHDA and CDR2 SQIVND (reference sequence). The CDR3 reads CASSIDSRGHQPQHF. CDR3 nucleotides: TGTGCCAGTAGTATAGATTCAAGGGGGCATCAGCCCCAGCATTTT.

The genes are TRBV5-1 and TRBJ1-1; D perhaps matches TRBD1 (6 bases). The germline CDR1 and CDR2 sequences are SGHRS and YFSETQ. This CDR3 is built from 17 residues. The V and J ends lost 2 bases and 3 bases respectively, with 20 bases between them. The CDR3 sequence is CASSFRGAGVGDTEAFF. CDR3 nucleotide sequence: TGCGCCAGCAGCTTTAGGGGCGCAGGGGTTGGTGACACTGAAGCTTTCTTT.

CDR3: CASSQAGIYNEQFF. CDR3 in DNA: TGTGCCAGCAGCCAAGCGGGAATCTACAATGAGCAGTTCTTC. This chain joins TRBV3-1 (or the pseudogene TRBV3-2) and TRBJ2-1; weak D call: TRBD2 (5 bases). Deletions cut 1 base from V and 3 bases from J, with 7 bases between. The CDR3 spans 14 residues. Germline CDR1 reads LGHDT; CDR2 reads YNNKEL (reference sequence).

The chain carries TRBV5-5 and TRBJ1-2; perhaps TRBD1 as D (5 bases). CDR3 length: 16 residues. V was trimmed by 3 bases and J by 8 bases, leaving 23 bases between them. Germline lookup yields CDR1 SGHKS and CDR2 YYEKEE (reference sequence). The CDR3 is CASSSTVGVRGKGYTF. DNA of the CDR3: TGTGCCAGCAGCTCCACAGTCGGGGTTCGGGGGAAGGGCTACACCTTC. Full variable domain (rest looked up from reference TRBV5-5 and TRBJ1-2): DAGVTQSPTHLIKTRGQQVTLRCSPISGHKSVSWYQQVLGQGPQFIFQYYEKEERGRGNFPDRFSARQFPNYSSELNVNALLLGDSALYLCASSSTVGVRGKGYTFGSGTRLTVV.

The chain employs TRBV20-1 and TRBJ2-3; 11 positions match TRBD2. Germline V gene data show CDR1 as DFQATT and CDR2 as SNEGSKA (reference sequence). The CDR3 sequence is 19 residues long. Trimming at V came to 3 bases and at J to 0 bases, leaving 14 bases not matched to a gene. In nucleotides, the CDR3 is TGCAGTGCTAGTATGGAGACTAGCGGGGCCACCCCTAGCACAGATACGCAGTATTTT. It translates to CSASMETSGATPSTDTQYF.

As concerns this clone: The sample has other DNA sequences that encode this CDR3 too. The J gene is TRBJ1-1, the V gene TRBV18; TRBD1 is a possible D gene (6 bases). Germline CDR1 KGHSH, CDR2 LQKENI. The CDR3 extends over 13 amino acids. The ends were cut back, 3 bases at V and 1 base at J, with 6 bases in the middle. The CDR3 bases are TGTGCCAGCTCACCGGGACAGAACACTGAAGCTTTCTTT. Translation gives CASSPGQNTEAFF.

Written as DNA, the CDR3 is TGTGCCAGTCAAGACAGAATCCTTAATGAAAAACTGTTTTTT. Protein: CASQDRILNEKLFF. The chain links TRBV19 to TRBJ1-4; D is possibly TRBD1 (5 bases). V dropped 8 bases and J dropped 4 bases, with 14 bases sitting between them. Germline V gene sequence: CDR1 LNHDA, CDR2 SQIVND (reference sequence). This CDR3 comprises 14 residues.

V usage is TRBV7-9 and J usage is TRBJ1-3, with D maybe TRBD1 (5 bases). Germline V gives CDR1 SEHNR, CDR2 FQNEAQ (reference sequence). The CDR3 length is 14 residues. V lost 6 bases and J 1 base, leaving 10 bases between the germline ends. CDR3 DNA: TGTGCCAGCAGTCTGTCAGGGTCTGGAAACACCATATATTTT. Its protein product is CASSLSGSGNTIYF.

The chain links TRBV6-4 to TRBJ1-6; 7 bases are shared with TRBD1. The CDR3 has 15 amino acids. The ends lost 5 bases at V and 7 bases at J; junction bases unmatched: 8. Germline V gene lookup returns CDR1 MRHNA and CDR2 SNTAGT. The DNA of the CDR3 is TGTGCCAGCAGTACCACAGGGGATGCGAATTCACCCCTCCACTTT. This encodes CASSTTGDANSPLHF.

The chain uses TRBV4-1 and TRBJ1-4, with a weak D call TRBD1 (5 bases). The CDR3 is 16 amino acids. Germline V lookup: CDR1 MGHRA, CDR2 YSYEKL. Trimming stripped 0 bases from V and 7 bases from J, with 15 bases between. The CDR3 DNA is TGCGCCAGCAGCCAAGATGGCCTGGGGGGGGGTGAAAAACTGTTTTTT. As protein: CASSQDGLGGGEKLFF.

V is TRBV5-4 and J is TRBJ2-2; 7 bases map to TRBD2. This CDR3 has 15 residues. V was clipped by 7 bases and J by 3 bases; unmatched bases: 9. CDR1 SGHNT and CDR2 YYREEE come from the germline V gene (reference sequence). The DNA for the CDR3 is TGTGCCAGCCACGCTCCCGCGGGGGACACCGGGGAGCTGTTTTTT. Encoded protein: CASHAPAGDTGELFF.

V usage is TRBV7-9 and J usage is TRBJ2-5; TRBD1 agrees at 9 bases. Germline V gene sequence: CDR1 SEHNR, CDR2 FQNEAQ (reference sequence). V lost 4 bases to trimming and J lost 2 bases; unmatched junction nucleotides: 2. The CDR3 is made up of 14 amino acids. CDR3 residues: CASSSTGGQETQYF. The CDR3, as DNA: TGTGCCAGCAGCTCGACAGGGGGACAAGAGACCCAGTACTTC.

The chain links TRBV18 to TRBJ1-5; TRBD1 matches 8 bases. This CDR3 has 13 amino acids. CDR1 KGHSH and CDR2 LQKENI come from the germline V gene. The junction had 4 bases not matched to a gene; V was cut back by 7 bases and J by 5 bases. The chain's CDR3 is CASCDRGDQPQHF. The CDR3 bases are TGTGCCAGCTGTGACAGGGGCGATCAGCCCCAGCATTTT.

CDR3 in DNA: TGTGCCAGCAGGGCCTCGTCCTCCAATCAGCCCCAGCATTTT. Its translation is CASRASSSNQPQHF. The rearrangement joins TRBV6-4 to TRBJ1-5; D is ambiguous. The V end lost 6 bases, the J end lost 3 bases, and 12 bases lay between the germline ends. Germline CDR1 is MRHNA and CDR2 is SNTAGT. CDR3 length: 14 residues.